This entry describes one T cell receptor beta chain. Its antigen remains unidentified. Germline and junction disagree at one end, which may indicate a read error. These data come from a study of shared clonotypes between healthy human individuals. Whole-study context: There were three CD4 naive, three CD4 memory, two CD8 naive and one CD8 memory plates per donor. Study results and caveats: In having few donors, the study represented limited genetic and exposure-history diversity.

Naive CD8 cells, CD45RO-negative and positively selected for CCR7, excluded terminally differentiated effector memory CD45RA+ cells. CDR1 is SGHTA and CDR2 is FQGTGA in the germline V gene. The CDR3 covers 13 residues. Assay execution proceeded at the deep level. The input for sorted-subset replicate PCRs was approximately 200 ng DNA, around 27,000 T cell genomes. TCRdb keeps only in-frame clones here, not all; method: immunoSEQ multiplex PCR. Of 450,000 to 700,000 clones listed, over 95% are singletons. The gene calls are TRBV7-3 and TRBJ2-1; no clear D gene. The source is a woman aged 30 to 39 in good health. Source material: naive CD8+ T cells sorted from blood. The CDR3 DNA reads as TGTGCCAGCAGCTTAAAACAGCGCCCTACATTCCTCTTC. It is translated as CASSLKQRPTFLF.